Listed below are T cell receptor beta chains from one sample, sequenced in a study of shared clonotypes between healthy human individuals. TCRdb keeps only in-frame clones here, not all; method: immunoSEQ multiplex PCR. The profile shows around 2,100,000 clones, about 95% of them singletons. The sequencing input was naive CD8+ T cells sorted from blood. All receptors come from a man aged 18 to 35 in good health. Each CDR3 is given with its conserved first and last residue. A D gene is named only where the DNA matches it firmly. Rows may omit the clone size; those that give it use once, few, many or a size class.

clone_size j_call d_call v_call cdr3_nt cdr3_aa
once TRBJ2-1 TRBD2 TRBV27 TGTGCCAGCAGTTTACTCCTAGCGGAGCACAGGAATGAGCAGTTCTTC CASSLLLAEHRNEQFF
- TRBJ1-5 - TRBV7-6 TGTGCCAGCAGCTTAGGTCGTTGGGAAGATAGCAATCAGCCCCAGCATTTT CASSLGRWEDSNQPQHF
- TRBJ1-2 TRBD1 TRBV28 TGTGCCAGCAGTTTAGAGGTAGAGGGGACAGGGAAGGGCTACACCTTC CASSLEVEGTGKGYTF
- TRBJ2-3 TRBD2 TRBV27 TGTGCCAGCAGTGAACTAGCGGGAGGCCCGGGCACAGATACGCAGTATTTT CASSELAGGPGTDTQYF
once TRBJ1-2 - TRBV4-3 TGCGCCAGCAGCCAAACACAGGGATCGATTAACTATGGCTACACCTTC CASSQTQGSINYGYTF
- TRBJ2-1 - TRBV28 TGTGCCAGCAGTAGGTACCTCCCGGAGAATGAGCAGTTCTTC CASSRYLPENEQFF
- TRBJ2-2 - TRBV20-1 TGCAGTGGAGGGGGGGAGCTGTTTTTT CSGGGELFF
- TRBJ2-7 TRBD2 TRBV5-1 TGCGCCAGCAGCTTGGAGTCTAGCGGGATCAACTACGAGCAGTACTTC CASSLESSGINYEQYF
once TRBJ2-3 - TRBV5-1 TGCGCCAGCAGCTTGGCTATGTCAGATACGCAGTATTTT CASSLAMSDTQYF
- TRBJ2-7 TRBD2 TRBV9 TGTGCCAGCAGCGTAGCGGCGGGAGCGGGTGAGCAGTACTTC CASSVAAGAGEQYF
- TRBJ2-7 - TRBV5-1 TGCGCCAGCAGCTTTACAGAATCCTACGAGCAGTACTTC CASSFTESYEQYF
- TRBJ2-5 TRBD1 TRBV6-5 TGTGCCAGCAGATTCGACAGGGTGGAGACCCAGTACTTC CASRFDRVETQYF